Each of the 10 T cell receptor beta chains below was sequenced from the same sample in a study of OX40 agonist ivuxolimab in advanced cancers. The assay was immunoSEQ multiplex PCR, and TCRdb's table has in-frame clones only and misses some. The sample records 80,000 to 95,000 clones, approximately 91% being singletons. The source was CD4+ or CD8+ T cells sorted from blood, collected in a trial of the OX40 agonist ivuxolimab. These receptor sequences come from an adult with an advanced solid tumor such as melanoma, head and neck, liver or kidney cancer.

This chain joins TRBV27 and TRBJ2-7; 7 bases map to TRBD1. CDR1 is MNHEY and CDR2 is SMNVEV in the germline V gene (reference sequence). This CDR3 has 15 amino acids. The ends lost 5 bases at V and 4 bases at J; junction bases unmatched: 11. CDR3 DNA sequence: TGTGCCAGCAGTGGGACCGGGACAGCGACGTACGAGCAGTACTTC. Translating it yields CASSGTGTATYEQYF.

The chain uses TRBV5-1 and TRBJ2-1, with 10 bases that match TRBD1. In germline, CDR1 is SGHRS, CDR2 YFSETQ. Trimming took 4 bases from V and 8 from J; bases not matched to a gene: 12. The CDR3 loop spans 16 amino acids. The CDR3 bases are TGCGCCAGCAGCGAGTCCGGGACAGGGGTATTCGATGAGCAGTTCTTC. Amino acids: CASSESGTGVFDEQFF.

V is TRBV5-5 and J is TRBJ1-1; D is perhaps TRBD1 (5 bases). V was clipped by 0 bases and J by 11 bases, with 17 bases between them. CDR3 length equals 14 residues. From germline, CDR1 is SGHKS and CDR2 YYEKEE (reference sequence). CDR3 region: CASSLAGGDLKAFF. CDR3 DNA sequence: TGTGCCAGCAGCTTGGCCGGAGGGGATTTGAAGGCTTTCTTT.

Here the CDR3 reads CASSVRGAQDTQYF. Written as DNA, the CDR3 is TGTGCCAGCAGCGTAAGGGGTGCACAAGATACGCAGTATTTT. The chain is built from TRBV9 and TRBJ2-3; D may be TRBD1 (5 bases). The CDR3 has 14 amino acids. The germline V and J ends were trimmed by 1 base and 5 bases, with 11 bases remaining between them. CDR1 and CDR2 from the germline V gene are SGDLS and YYNGEE.

This chain uses TRBV27 with TRBJ1-5; 7 bases agree with TRBD1. The trim removed 6 bases at V and 4 bases at J, leaving 9 bases unmatched. CDR1 is MNHEY and CDR2 is SMNVEV in the germline V gene (reference sequence). The CDR3 runs to 15 residues. The CDR3 region is CASRPGTGANQPQHF. CDR3 nucleotides: TGTGCCAGCAGGCCCGGCACAGGGGCGAATCAGCCCCAGCATTTT.

This chain connects TRBV30 to TRBJ1-2; D may be TRBD1 (5 bases). V lost 3 bases to trimming and J lost 4 bases, with 9 bases between them. The V gene's germline CDR1 is GTSNPN and CDR2 SVGIG (reference sequence). The length of the CDR3 is 12 residues. The CDR3 DNA is TGTGCCTGGAGCCCAGGGATCTATGGCTACACCTTC. Residues: CAWSPGIYGYTF.

This clone was observed a few times. The rearrangement joins TRBV11-1 to TRBJ1-1, with D maybe TRBD1 (5 bases). CDR3 size: 14 residues. CDR1 is SGHAT and CDR2 is FQDESV in the germline V gene (reference sequence). V was shortened by 5 bases and J by 2 bases, with 12 bases between the two germline ends. The CDR3 reads CASSVGPLNTEAFF. CDR3 nucleotide sequence: TGTGCCAGCAGCGTGGGGCCTCTAAACACTGAAGCTTTCTTT.

V usage is TRBV7-2 and J usage is TRBJ1-5, with D unresolved. CDR1 is SGHTA, CDR2 FQGNSA, per germline. V lost 1 base, J lost 11 bases, and 15 bases lay in between. The CDR3 is made up of 14 amino acids. CDR3 protein: CASSLGVTSKTQHF. The DNA for the CDR3 is TGTGCCAGCAGCTTAGGTGTCACCTCCAAAACCCAGCATTTT.

DNA for the CDR3: TGTGCCAGCAGCTTATTAGGGGGGAACTACAATGAGCAGTTCTTC. Its protein product is CASSLLGGNYNEQFF. The rearrangement links TRBV7-2 to TRBJ2-1, with D perhaps matching TRBD1 or TRBD2 (6 bases each). Trimming shortened V by 2 bases and J by 3 bases, and 11 bases separated the two germline ends. Germline V gene lookup returns CDR1 SGHTA and CDR2 FQGNSA. This CDR3 has 15 amino acids.

The rearrangement joins TRBV9 to TRBJ1-5, with 7 bases matching TRBD1. The CDR3 runs 15 residues. Germline lookup yields CDR1 SGDLS and CDR2 YYNGEE. Trimming cost V 2 bases and J 4 bases; bases outside gene matches: 6. In nucleotides, the CDR3 is TGTGCCAGCAGCGTCTCCGGACAGGCGAATCAGCCCCAGCATTTT. This encodes CASSVSGQANQPQHF.